Shown below are 15 T cell receptor beta chains from a single sample sequenced in a study of glioma-infiltrating T cells. Using RNA template, CDR3s of TCR alpha and beta were amplified with iRepertoire arm-PCR. TCRdb ran MiXCR on the multiplex PCR reads and lists one entry per CDR3 protein. The sample lists under 200,000 distinct CDR3 sequences, around 42% occurring once. Sample: glioma tissue, nonneoplastic brain tissue, or PBMCs (not recorded which). Receptors originate from a human donor with low-grade glioma or glioblastoma, undergoing nonglioma brain surgery, or in good health (not recorded which).

Details on this clonotype: One end of the junction fails to match germline, which may point to a read error. The rearrangement uses TRBV11-2 and TRBJ2-3; 7 nucleotides line up with TRBD2. The CDR3 is 18 amino acids. CDR1 and CDR2 from the germline V gene are SGHAT and FQNNGV. The CDR3 DNA sequence: TGTGCCAGCAGCACGCTAAGCTTAGGACTAGGATACACAGATGCGCAGTATTTT. It yields the protein CASSTLSLGLGYTDAQYF.

Regarding this clonotype: Just one base apart from a much larger clone, this may be a read error. The chain has TRBV24-1 and TRBJ1-2, with D possibly TRBD1 on 5 matching bases. The CDR3 has 13 residues. V was clipped by 3 bases and J by 9 bases, with 13 bases between them. Germline CDR1 is KGHDR and CDR2 is SFDVKD. The CDR3 is CATSDPGTYCYTF. CDR3 bases: TGTGCCACCAGTGATCCCGGGACGTATTGCTACACCTTC.

About this clonotype: This clone may be a read error of a much larger clone one base away. The rearrangement uses TRBV7-9 and TRBJ1-2; D not certain. The V and J ends lost 1 base and 7 bases respectively, with 10 bases between them. The germline gives CDR1 SEHNR, CDR2 FQNEAQ (reference sequence). There are 13 residues in the CDR3. Written as DNA, the CDR3 is TGTGCCAGCAGCTTAGGGAAGTCCCCTGGCTACACCTTC. Translation gives CASSLGKSPGYTF.

A note on this clonotype: A much larger clone lies a single base off, so this may be a read error. The chain employs TRBV28 and TRBJ2-1; no clear D. The CDR3 has 12 amino acids. Trimming stripped 5 bases from V and 6 bases from J, with 8 bases between. The germline V gene has CDR1 MDHEN and CDR2 SYDVKM. This CDR3 is CASSDFRNEQFF. CDR3 DNA sequence: TGTGCCAGCAGTGATTTTCGCAATGAGCAGTTCTTC.

In the case of this clonotype: A much larger clone sits a single nucleotide away, making a read error possible. The V and J genes are TRBV28 and TRBJ1-2, with D perhaps TRBD1 (5 bases). The CDR3 sequence is 14 residues long. V lost 7 bases to trimming and J lost 5 bases, with 17 bases between them. Germline-derived CDR1 and CDR2 are MDHEN and SYDVKM. As DNA, the CDR3 is TGTGCCAGCAACCGGCCGGTAGGGGATTATGGCTACACCTTC. Its protein product is CASNRPVGDYGYTF.

This clonotype was seen only a few times. A much larger clone sits a single nucleotide away, making a read error possible. The J gene is TRBJ1-1, the V gene TRBV3-1; D is ambiguous. Germline lookup yields CDR1 LGHDT and CDR2 YNNKEL (reference sequence). The V and J ends lost 6 bases and 6 bases respectively, with 17 bases between them. The CDR3 length is 14 residues. Written as DNA, the CDR3 is TGTGCCAGCAGACTAAGGGAGGGTCCAGCTGAAGCTTTCTTT. Translation: CASRLREGPAEAFF.

This clonotype was found many times. The V gene is TRBV20-1, the J gene TRBJ2-2; D is ambiguous. This CDR3 contains 15 residues. CDR1 DFQATT and CDR2 SNEGSKA come from the germline V gene (reference sequence). Trimming cost V 1 base and J 3 bases, with 12 bases left between them. CDR3 sequence reads: CSARAAIGDTGELFF. In DNA, the CDR3 is TGCAGTGCTAGAGCGGCTATCGGTGACACCGGGGAGCTGTTTTTT.

This clonotype has a count of ten or more. The V and J genes are TRBV28 and TRBJ1-2, with 7 bases aligning to TRBD1. The junction had 4 bases not matched to a gene; V was cut back by 8 bases and J by 4 bases. CDR1 is MDHEN and CDR2 is SYDVKM in the germline V gene. This CDR3 spans 12 amino acids. The CDR3 DNA follows: TGTGCCAGCCGGGGACAGTTCTATGGCTACACCTTC. Translation gives CASRGQFYGYTF.

Of note for this clonotype: At one end the junction does not follow the germline gene, possibly because of a read error. The chain joins TRBV6-2 or TRBV6-3 to TRBJ2-6; 8 bases line up with TRBD1. The CDR3 runs 18 residues. Germline V lookup: CDR1 MNHEY, CDR2 SVGEGT. The DNA for the CDR3 is TGTGCCAGCAGCCGTGGGACAGGCCAATTCTCTGGGGCCAACGCCCTGACTTTC. This codes for CASSRGTGQFSGANALTF.

The J gene is TRBJ2-7, the V gene TRBV7-8, with 10 bases matching TRBD1. Germline V CDR1 and CDR2: SGHVS, FQNEAQ. The CDR3 covers 15 residues. V was clipped by 4 bases and J by 2 bases; unmatched bases: 5. In nucleotides, the CDR3 is TGTGCCAGCAGCTCTCGGGACAGGGGACCCTACGAGCAGTACTTC. Translating gives CASSSRDRGPYEQYF.

Concerning this clonotype: Given a much more abundant clone one base away, this may be a read error. V gene TRBV27 combines with J gene TRBJ2-7; TRBD2 is a possible D gene (5 bases). The CDR3 length is 15 residues. V lost 2 bases, J lost 3 bases, and 14 bases lay in between. Germline V gene lookup returns CDR1 MNHEY and CDR2 SMNVEV (reference sequence). CDR3 in amino acids: CASSLKGGPNYEQYF. The CDR3 DNA reads as TGTGCCAGCAGTTTAAAGGGCGGGCCAAACTACGAGCAGTACTTC.

As to this clonotype: A much larger clone sits a single nucleotide away, making a read error possible. The chain is built from TRBV11-1 and TRBJ2-1, with a weak D call TRBD1 (6 bases). In germline, CDR1 is SGHAT, CDR2 FQDESV (reference sequence). V was shortened by 7 bases and J by 6 bases, with 16 bases between the two germline ends. This CDR3 contains 14 residues. The CDR3 region has the DNA TGTGCCAGCAACCCATTCCGACAGGTCAATGAGCAGTTCTTC. Translation gives CASNPFRQVNEQFF.

As for this clonotype: This may come from a read error, since a much larger clone is one base off. The V call is TRBV7-4, the J call TRBJ1-5; no clear D. V was trimmed by 9 bases and J by 4 bases, leaving 19 bases between them. The CDR3 sequence is 15 residues long. The germline CDR1 and CDR2 sequences are SGHVT and SQSDAQ. The CDR3 DNA sequence: TGTGCCAGAGACATGGACGGTTATAGAAATCAGCCCCAGCATTTT. This encodes CARDMDGYRNQPQHF.

The chain combines TRBV29-1 with TRBJ2-1, with D uncertain. V was clipped by 7 bases and J by 8 bases, with 18 bases between them. The germline V gene has CDR1 SQVTM and CDR2 ANQGSEA. The CDR3 spans 13 residues. The CDR3 here is CSATLGMSYEQFF. CDR3 in DNA: TGCAGCGCGACTCTAGGAATGAGCTATGAGCAGTTCTTC.

About this clonotype: A much larger clone sits a single nucleotide away, making a read error possible. The CDR3: CASRDSWSGYEQYF. The CDR3 region has the DNA TGTGCCAGCAGAGATAGCTGGAGTGGGTACGAGCAGTACTTC. J is TRBJ2-7 and V is TRBV28; D uncertain. Germline-derived CDR1 and CDR2 are MDHEN and SYDVKM. The CDR3 is 14 residues long. V dropped 6 bases and J dropped 4 bases, with 16 bases sitting between them.